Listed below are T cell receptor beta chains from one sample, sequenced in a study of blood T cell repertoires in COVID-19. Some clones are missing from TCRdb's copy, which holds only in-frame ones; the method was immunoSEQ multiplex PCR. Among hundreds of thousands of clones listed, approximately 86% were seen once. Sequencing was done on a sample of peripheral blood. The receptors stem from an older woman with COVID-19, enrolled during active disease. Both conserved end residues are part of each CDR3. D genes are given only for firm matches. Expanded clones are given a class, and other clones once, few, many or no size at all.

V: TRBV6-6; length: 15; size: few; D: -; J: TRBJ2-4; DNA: TGTGCCAGCAGTGCGGACTCCGAAGCCAAAAACATTCAGTACTTC; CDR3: CASSADSEAKNIQYF
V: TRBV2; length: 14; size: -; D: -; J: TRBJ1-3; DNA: TGTGCCAGCTACGTACAGAGCTCTGGAAACACCATATATTTT; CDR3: CASYVQSSGNTIYF
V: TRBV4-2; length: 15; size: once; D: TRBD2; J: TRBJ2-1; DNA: TGTGCCAGCAGCCAGGGGACTAGCTCCTACAATGAGCAGTTCTTC; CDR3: CASSQGTSSYNEQFF
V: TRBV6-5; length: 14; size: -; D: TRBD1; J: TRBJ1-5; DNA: TGTGCCAGCAGGCCGGACAGGGGTGTCCAGCCCCAGCATTTT; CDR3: CASRPDRGVQPQHF
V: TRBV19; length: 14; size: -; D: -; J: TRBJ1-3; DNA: TGTGCCAGTGGTGGACTAAACTCTGGAAACACCATATATTTT; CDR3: CASGGLNSGNTIYF
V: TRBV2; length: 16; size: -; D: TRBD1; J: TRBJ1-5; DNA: TGTGCCAGCAGTGAAAGGGGGACAGGGGCTAATCAGCCCCAGCATTTT; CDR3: CASSERGTGANQPQHF
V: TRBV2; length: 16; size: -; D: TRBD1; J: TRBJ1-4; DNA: TGTGCCAGCAGCGACCCCCGGGACAGGGTGGGAGAAAAACTGTTTTTT; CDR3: CASSDPRDRVGEKLFF
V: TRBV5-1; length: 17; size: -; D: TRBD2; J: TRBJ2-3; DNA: TGCGCCAGCAGCTGGCCCGAAGTAGCGGGAAGCACAGATACGCAGTATTTT; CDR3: CASSWPEVAGSTDTQYF
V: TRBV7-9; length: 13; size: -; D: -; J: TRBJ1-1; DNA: TGTGCCAGCAGCAAAAACAGGAACACTGAAGCTTTCTTT; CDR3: CASSKNRNTEAFF
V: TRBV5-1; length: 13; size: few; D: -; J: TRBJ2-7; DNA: TGCGCCAGCAGCTTTTGGCAGGCGCGCGAGCAGTACTTC; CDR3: CASSFWQAREQYF
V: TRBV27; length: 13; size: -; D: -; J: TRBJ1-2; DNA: TGTGCCAGCAGTTTCAGGGCTAACTATGGCTACACCTTC; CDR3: CASSFRANYGYTF
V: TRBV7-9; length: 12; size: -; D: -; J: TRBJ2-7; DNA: TGTGCCAGCAGCTTAGCGAGGGACGAGCAGTACTTC; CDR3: CASSLARDEQYF
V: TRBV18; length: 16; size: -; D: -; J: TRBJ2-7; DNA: TGTGCCAGCTCACCAAACTCACCGACAGCCTCCTACGAGCAGTACTTC; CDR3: CASSPNSPTASYEQYF
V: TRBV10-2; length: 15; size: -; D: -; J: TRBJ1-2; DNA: TGCGCCAGCAGTGAGTCACAGGTAGCTAACTATGGCTACACCTTC; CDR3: CASSESQVANYGYTF
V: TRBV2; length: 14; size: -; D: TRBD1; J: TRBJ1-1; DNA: TGTGCCAGCAGTGAGCAGGGGGCGCGGGCTGAAGCTTTCTTT; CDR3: CASSEQGARAEAFF
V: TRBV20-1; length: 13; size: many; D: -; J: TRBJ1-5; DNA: TGCAGTGCTAGTATGGGCCTGGATCAGCCCCAGCATTTT; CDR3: CSASMGLDQPQHF
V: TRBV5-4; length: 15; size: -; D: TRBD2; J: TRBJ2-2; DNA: TGTGCCAGCAGCGGGTCGGGGGGAGACACCGGGGAGCTGTTTTTT; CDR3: CASSGSGGDTGELFF
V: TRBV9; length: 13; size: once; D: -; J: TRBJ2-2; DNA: TGTGCCAGCAGCGTAGGAGGGCCCGGGGAGCTGTTTTTT; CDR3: CASSVGGPGELFF
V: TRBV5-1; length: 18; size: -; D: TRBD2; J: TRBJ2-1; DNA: TGCGCCAGCAGCTTGGCCGGAGCTAGCGGGGGCCGGTGGGATGAGCAGTTCTTC; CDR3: CASSLAGASGGRWDEQFF
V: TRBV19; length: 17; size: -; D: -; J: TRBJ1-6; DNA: TGTGCCAGTAGTATCCCGTCCAGGGTTGTGAGAAATTCACCCCTCCACTTT; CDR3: CASSIPSRVVRNSPLHF
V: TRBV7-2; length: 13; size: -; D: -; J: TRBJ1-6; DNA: TGTGCCAGCAGCTCATCGGGTAATTCACCCCTCCACTTT; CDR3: CASSSSGNSPLHF
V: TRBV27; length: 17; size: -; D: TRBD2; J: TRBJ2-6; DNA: TGTGCCAGCAGACGGGGGGGGACCACCTCTGGGGCCAACGTCCTGACTTTC; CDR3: CASRRGGTTSGANVLTF
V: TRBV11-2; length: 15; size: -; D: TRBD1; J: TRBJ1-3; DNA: TGTGCCAGCAGCGCGACAGGGGGCGGTGGAAACACCATATATTTT; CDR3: CASSATGGGGNTIYF
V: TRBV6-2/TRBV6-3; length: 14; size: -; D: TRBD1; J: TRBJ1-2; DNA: TGTGCCAGCAGTTATACGGGACAGGGATATGGCTACACCTTC; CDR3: CASSYTGQGYGYTF
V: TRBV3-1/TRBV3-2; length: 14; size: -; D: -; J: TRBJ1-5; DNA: TGTGCCAGCAGCCAAGATCTAGTCCCTCAGCCCCAGCATTTT; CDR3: CASSQDLVPQPQHF
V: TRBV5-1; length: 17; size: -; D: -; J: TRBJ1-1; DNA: TGCGCCAGCAGCACCTATCCCCAGGGACTACTGAACACTGAAGCTTTCTTT; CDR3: CASSTYPQGLLNTEAFF
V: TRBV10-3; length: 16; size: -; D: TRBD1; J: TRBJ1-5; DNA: TGTGCCATCAGTGAGCCCGACAGGGATAGCAATCAGCCCCAGCATTTT; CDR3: CAISEPDRDSNQPQHF
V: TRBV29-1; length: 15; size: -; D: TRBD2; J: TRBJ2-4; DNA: TGCAGCGTTGGTTCTAGCGGGCGAAGCAAAAACATTCAGTACTTC; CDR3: CSVGSSGRSKNIQYF
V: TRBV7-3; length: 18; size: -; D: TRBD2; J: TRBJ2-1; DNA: TGTGCCAGCAGCCCCGGGAGAAAAGCGGGGAACTCCTACAATGAGCAGTTCTTC; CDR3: CASSPGRKAGNSYNEQFF
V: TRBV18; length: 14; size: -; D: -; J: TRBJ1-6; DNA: TGTGCCAGCTCAGCAATGGACAGTAATTCACCCCTCCACTTT; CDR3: CASSAMDSNSPLHF
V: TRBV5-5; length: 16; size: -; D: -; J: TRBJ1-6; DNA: TGTGCCAGCAGCTTGGGGGGAGGGGGACTCGGTTCACCCCTCCACTTT; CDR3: CASSLGGGGLGSPLHF
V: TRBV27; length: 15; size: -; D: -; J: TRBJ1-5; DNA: TGTGCCAGCAGTTTATTGGGGAGGGGCAATCAGCCCCAGCATTTT; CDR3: CASSLLGRGNQPQHF
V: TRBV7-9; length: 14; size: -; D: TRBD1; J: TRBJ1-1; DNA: TGTGCCAGTCCGGGACAGGGGGCTAACACTGAAGCTTTCTTT; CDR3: CASPGQGANTEAFF
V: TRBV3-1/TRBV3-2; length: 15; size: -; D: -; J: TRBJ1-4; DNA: TGTGCCAGCAGCCATGGGGGCGCAACTAATGAAAAACTGTTTTTT; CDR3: CASSHGGATNEKLFF
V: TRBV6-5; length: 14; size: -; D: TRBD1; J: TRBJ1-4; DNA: TGTGCCAGCAGTTACTCAGTTACAGGGGTGAGACTGTTTTTT; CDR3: CASSYSVTGVRLFF
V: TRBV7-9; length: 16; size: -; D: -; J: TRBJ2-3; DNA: TGTGCCAGCAGCTTTTCGCGAAGAGTTTCTGGTTCATCGCAGTATTTT; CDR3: CASSFSRRVSGSSQYF
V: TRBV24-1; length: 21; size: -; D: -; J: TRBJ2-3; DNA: TGTGCCACCAGTGATTTGCAGCTCGACATGAGGGTGAGGGGGAACACAGATACGCAGTATTTT; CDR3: CATSDLQLDMRVRGNTDTQYF
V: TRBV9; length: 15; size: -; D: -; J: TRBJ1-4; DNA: TGTGCCAGCAGCGTAGGGTCGATTAGAGGCGAAAAACTGTTTTTT; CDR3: CASSVGSIRGEKLFF
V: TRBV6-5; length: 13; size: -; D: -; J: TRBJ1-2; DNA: TGTGCCAGCAGTTACTCGCAGGTCTATGGCTACACCTTC; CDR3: CASSYSQVYGYTF
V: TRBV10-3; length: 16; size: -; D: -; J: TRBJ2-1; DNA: TGTGCCATCAGTGATCCAGGGGAGGGAGGTTTTCGGGAGCAGTTCTTC; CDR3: CAISDPGEGGFREQFF
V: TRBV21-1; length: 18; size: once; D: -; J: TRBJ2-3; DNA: TGTGCCAGCAGCAAAGCGCAACTCCAAAGTCCCTTCGCAGATACGCAGTATTTT; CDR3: CASSKAQLQSPFADTQYF
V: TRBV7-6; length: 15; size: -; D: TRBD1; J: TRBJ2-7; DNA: TGTGCCAGCAGTTTTCGGACAGGGGCTTCCTACGAGCAGTACTTC; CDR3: CASSFRTGASYEQYF